The following is a T cell receptor (beta chain) sequence with its context. Its cognate antigen is unknown. Germline V gene sequence: CDR1 SEHNR, CDR2 FQNEAQ (reference sequence). V lost 7 bases and J lost 2, with 15 bases in between. The CDR3 runs 14 residues. The sample comes from a study of CD8 T cells in Susac syndrome. With random hexamers, reverse transcription was performed on about 0.5 to 1 ug of RNA. immunoSEQ multiplex PCR amplified TCR beta CDR3 across 54 Vbeta, 13 Jbeta. TCRdb used MiXCR to reprocess the immunoSEQ multiplex PCR reads, holding one entry per CDR3 protein. The sample yields some 180,000 distinct CDR3 sequences, about 95% seen once. The study, taken as a whole, reports: That the number of individuals in its TCR sequencing and HLA analysis was relatively small was acknowledged by the study.

The CD8+ and CD4+ T cells were negatively isolated, with the TEMRA cells enriched by FACS. This TCR was sampled from a human donor in good health. The chain combines TRBV7-9 with TRBJ2-7, with no clear D. Sample: CD4+ T cells from PBMCs. CDR3 sequence: CASTSLGVAYEQYF. Here the CDR3 DNA reads TGTGCCAGCACCTCACTCGGCGTAGCCTACGAGCAGTACTTC.